The present T cell receptor (beta chain) was sequenced within a study of PD-1 blockade in classical Hodgkin lymphoma. Trimming at V came to 5 bases and at J to 6 bases, leaving 6 bases not matched to a gene. The CDR3 is 14 amino acids. In germline, CDR1 is SEHNR, CDR2 FQNEAQ (reference sequence). Points from the study as a whole: Among the patients, those starting nivolumab under 1 year after ASCT were excluded. Undefined causes, possibly disease activity or prior therapy, underlie the repertoire differences.

Sample time point: cycle 4 day 1 (C4D1), after more than five weeks of nivolumab. With no exception, relapse followed autologous stem cell transplantation in all patients, and brentuximab vedotin exposure varied. Repertoires were generated with immunoSEQ multiplex PCR, while TCRdb's copy carries only in-frame clones and drops some. Among roughly 50,000 clones listed, 90% were seen once. As regards this clone: Its antigen is unknown.

The chain links TRBV7-9 to TRBJ2-4; 8 nucleotides match TRBD1. The sample here was peripheral blood mononuclear cells (PBMCs), taken before the fourth cycle of nivolumab. This receptor was taken from a human donor with classical Hodgkin lymphoma. The CDR3 nucleotides read TGTGCCAGCAGCGTCTGGACAGGGTTAAACATTCAGTACTTC. This encodes CASSVWTGLNIQYF.